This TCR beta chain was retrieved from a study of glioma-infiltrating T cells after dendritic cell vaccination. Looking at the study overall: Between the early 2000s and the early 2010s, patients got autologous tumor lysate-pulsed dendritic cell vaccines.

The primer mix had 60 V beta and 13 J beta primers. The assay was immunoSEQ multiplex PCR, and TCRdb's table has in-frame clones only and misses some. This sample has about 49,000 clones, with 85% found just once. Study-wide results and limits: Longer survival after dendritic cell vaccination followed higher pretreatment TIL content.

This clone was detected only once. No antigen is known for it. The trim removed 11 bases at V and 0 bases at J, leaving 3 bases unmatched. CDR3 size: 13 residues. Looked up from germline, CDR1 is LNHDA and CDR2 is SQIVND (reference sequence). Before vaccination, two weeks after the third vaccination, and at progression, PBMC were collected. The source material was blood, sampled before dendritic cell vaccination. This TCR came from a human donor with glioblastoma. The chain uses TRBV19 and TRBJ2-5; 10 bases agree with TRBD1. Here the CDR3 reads CAAGTGDQETQYF. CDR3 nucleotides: TGTGCCGCCGGGACAGGGGACCAAGAGACCCAGTACTTC.